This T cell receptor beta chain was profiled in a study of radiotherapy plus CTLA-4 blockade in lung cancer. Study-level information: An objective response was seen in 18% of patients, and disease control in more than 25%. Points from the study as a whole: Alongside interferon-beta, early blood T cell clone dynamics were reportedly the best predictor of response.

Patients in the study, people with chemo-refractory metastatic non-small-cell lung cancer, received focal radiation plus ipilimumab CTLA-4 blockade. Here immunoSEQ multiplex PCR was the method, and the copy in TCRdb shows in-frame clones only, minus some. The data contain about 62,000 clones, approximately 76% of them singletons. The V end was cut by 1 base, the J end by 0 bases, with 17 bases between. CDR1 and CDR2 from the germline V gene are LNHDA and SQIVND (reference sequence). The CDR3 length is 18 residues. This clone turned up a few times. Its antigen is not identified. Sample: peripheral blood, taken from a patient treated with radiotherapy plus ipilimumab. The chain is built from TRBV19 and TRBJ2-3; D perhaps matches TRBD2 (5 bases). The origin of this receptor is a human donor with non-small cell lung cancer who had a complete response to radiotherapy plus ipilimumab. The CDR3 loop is CASSIVAGKTPSTDTQYF. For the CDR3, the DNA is TGTGCCAGTAGTATAGTCGCGGGTAAAACCCCTAGCACAGATACGCAGTATTTT.